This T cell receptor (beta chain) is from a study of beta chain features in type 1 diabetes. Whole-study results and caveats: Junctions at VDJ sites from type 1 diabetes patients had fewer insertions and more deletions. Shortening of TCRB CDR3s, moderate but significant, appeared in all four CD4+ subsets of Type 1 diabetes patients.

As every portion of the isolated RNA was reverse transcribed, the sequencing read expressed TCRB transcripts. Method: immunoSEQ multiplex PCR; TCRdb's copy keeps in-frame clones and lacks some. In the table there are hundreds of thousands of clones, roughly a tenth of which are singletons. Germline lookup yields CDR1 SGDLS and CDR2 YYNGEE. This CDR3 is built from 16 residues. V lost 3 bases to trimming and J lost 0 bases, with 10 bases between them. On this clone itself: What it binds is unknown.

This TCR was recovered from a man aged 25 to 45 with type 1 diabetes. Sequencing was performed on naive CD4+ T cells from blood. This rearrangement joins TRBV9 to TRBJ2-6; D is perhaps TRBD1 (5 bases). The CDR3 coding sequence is TGTGCCAGCAGCGGAGACAGCAGCTCTGGGGCCAACGTCCTGACTTTC. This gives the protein CASSGDSSSGANVLTF.